This T cell receptor beta chain was obtained from a study of Tregs in tolerant kidney transplant recipients. The study's findings and limits: Biological reproducibility was not directly addressed, but technical replication error appeared minimal.

A remark on this clone: Its specificity is unknown.

Only in-frame clones appear in the TCRdb table, and some are missing; sequencing was by immunoSEQ multiplex PCR. The data contain about 64,000 clones, about 89% of them seen just once; the ten biggest clones take up around 4.1%. The CDR3 covers 14 residues. The V gene's germline CDR1 is LNHDA and CDR2 SQIVND (reference sequence). Losses at the gene ends were 7 bases for V and 7 bases for J; bases not matched to a gene: 4. Recipients received nonmyeloablative bone marrow transplants from related graft donors, with transient mixed chimerism. Thawed PBMCs were FACS-sorted into unstimulated CD4+CD25+CD127- regulatory T cells, CD4+CD25- non-regulatory cells, CD4 and CD8 cells.

This specimen was CD4+ T cells from blood (PBMCs), taken 6 months after the transplant. This receptor was taken from a human patient who received a combined kidney and bone marrow transplant. Some of these T cells may belong to the graft donor. V gene TRBV19 combines with J gene TRBJ2-2, with TRBD1 identical over 12 bases. CDR3 residues: CASTGTGGIGELFF. The CDR3 DNA is TGTGCCAGTACGGGGACAGGGGGCATCGGGGAGCTGTTTTTT.